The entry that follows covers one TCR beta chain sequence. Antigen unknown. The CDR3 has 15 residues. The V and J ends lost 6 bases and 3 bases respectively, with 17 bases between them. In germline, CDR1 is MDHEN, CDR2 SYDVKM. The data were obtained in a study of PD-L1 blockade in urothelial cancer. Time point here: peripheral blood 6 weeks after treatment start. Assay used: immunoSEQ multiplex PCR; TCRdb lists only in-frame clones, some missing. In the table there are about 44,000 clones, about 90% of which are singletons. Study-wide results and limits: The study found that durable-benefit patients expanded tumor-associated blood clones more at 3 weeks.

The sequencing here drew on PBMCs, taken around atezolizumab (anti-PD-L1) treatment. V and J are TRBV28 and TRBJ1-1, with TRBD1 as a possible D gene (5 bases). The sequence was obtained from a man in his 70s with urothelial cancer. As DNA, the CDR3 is TGTGCCAGCAGATCCCGGGGGATAGGGGACACTGAAGCTTTCTTT. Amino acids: CASRSRGIGDTEAFF. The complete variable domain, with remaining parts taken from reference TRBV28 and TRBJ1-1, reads DVKVTQSSRYLVKRTGEKVFLECVQDMDHENMFWYRQDPGLGLRLIYFSYDVKMKEKGDIPEGYSVSREKKERFSLILESASTNQTSMYLCASRSRGIGDTEAFFGQGTRLTVV.